This T cell receptor beta chain was sequenced for a study of T cells in narcolepsy. Study summary: Donors had narcolepsy type 1 or type 2, or were healthy controls. Study-wide findings and caveats: Healthy controls reportedly lacked the autoreactive clonotypes serially found in patients' blood. Same-patient CSF and blood CD4+ T cell clonotypes included HCRT-specific and TRIB2-specific autoreactive ones.

Repertoires were generated with immunoSEQ multiplex PCR, while TCRdb's copy carries only in-frame clones and drops some. The table lists 15,000 to 20,000 clones, more than 75% of them singletons. The sample holds one count of this clone. No antigen is known for it. The germline V and J ends were trimmed by 5 bases and 3 bases, with 16 bases remaining between them. The CDR3 runs to 15 residues. Germline V lookup: CDR1 LNHDA, CDR2 SQIVND (reference sequence). The sequence was collected from a human donor in good health. Material: memory (CD45RA-) CD4+ T cells from blood. The rearrangement links TRBV19 to TRBJ1-2, with a tentative D call TRBD1 (6 bases). The CDR3 nucleotides read TGTGCCAGTAGTCCTGGGGCGGCAGGGGACTATGGCTACACCTTC. Its translation: CASSPGAAGDYGYTF.